Given below is one T cell receptor (beta chain) in context. Its antigen remains unidentified. These data belong to a study of CD8+CD57+ T cells in acquired aplastic anemia. About the research overall: Sorted CD4+ plus CD8+ cells gave DNA averaging 3.2 ug. Study-wide results and caveats: For CD8+ Simpson's diversity, patients and controls showed no significant difference. Patients shared about 30 CD8+ CDR3 sequences with controls.

It was patients with CD8+CD57+ cell expansion by flow cytometry who were chosen for sequencing. All participating patients were living with severe acquired aplastic anemia. Profiling of TCR beta VDJ combinations and CDR3 sequences used genomic DNA as template. TCRdb itself ran the reads through MiXCR, one entry per CDR3 protein. The repertoire consists of under 200,000 distinct CDR3 sequences, with 40% to 60% occurring once and the leading ten covering roughly 30%. V was shortened by 0 bases and J by 2 bases, with 7 bases between the two germline ends. This CDR3 is built from 14 residues. Per germline, CDR1 SGDLS and CDR2 YYNGEE.

Specimen: sorted CD4+, CD8+, or CD8+CD57+ T cells (not recorded which) from PBMCs. The sequence was collected from a human donor with aplastic anemia. V is TRBV9 and J is TRBJ2-3, with D unclear. The CDR3 sequence is CASSVDTSTDTQYF. The CDR3 region has the DNA TGTGCCAGCAGCGTAGACACTTCCACAGATACGCAGTATTTT.